This TCR beta chain was identified during a study of molecular identifiers for immune sequencing clone quantification. TCRdb itself ran the PCR reads through MiXCR, one entry per CDR3 protein. This repertoire shows more than 450,000 distinct CDR3 sequences, over 20% found once; its top ten account for 0.7% to 1%. The V gene end was trimmed by 4 bases and the J gene end by 7 bases; junction bases not matched to a gene: 15. Germline V CDR1 and CDR2: SEHNR, FQNEAQ (reference sequence). The CDR3 is 16 amino acids. This clonotype appeared many times. J is TRBJ1-1 and V is TRBV7-9, with TRBD1 matching 7 bases. The receptor comes from a human donor in good health. Some libraries in this study had Jurkat cell RNA spiked in. Source material: naive CD8+ T cells from blood, with Jurkat cell RNA spiked in. Specified subset: FACS-sorted CD8+CD4-CCR7+CD45RA+ naive T cells. CDR3 protein: CASSSQESTGVNEAFF. CDR3 bases: TGTGCCAGCAGCTCCCAGGAATCTACAGGGGTAAATGAAGCTTTCTTT.